This is a list of T cell receptor beta chains from one sample in a study of cytomegalovirus exposure and HLA in healthy donors. TCRdb's copy holds only in-frame clones and misses some; the assay was immunoSEQ multiplex PCR. The repertoire holds about 220,000 clones, with 75% to 95% as singletons. Sequences were obtained from PBMCs. The receptor source for this set is a woman younger than 35 in good health and CMV-seronegative. Both conserved end residues are part of each CDR3. The D gene is left open where the match is weak. Size is stated for part of the rows, as once, few or many counts, or as a class when the clone is expanded.

>-|TRBV19|TRBJ2-1|TRBD2
TGTGCCAGTAGCGCCGGGACTAGCGGGAAAGGTGAGCAGTTCTTC
CASSAGTSGKGEQFF
>-|TRBV6-5|TRBJ1-2|TRBD1
TGTGCCAGCACACGGGACAGGGGTGGCTACACCTTC
CASTRDRGGYTF
>-|TRBV5-1|TRBJ1-2|-
TGCGCCAGCAGCCCCGGGACTGATCCCTACTATGGCTACACCTTC
CASSPGTDPYYGYTF
>-|TRBV21-1|TRBJ2-7|-
TGTGCCCGCGGGGGGCGGGTTCGACTAAGCTCCTACGAGCAGTACTTC
CARGGRVRLSSYEQYF
>few|TRBV19|TRBJ2-1|TRBD2
TGTGCCAGTAGTATAGGGACTAGCGGGAGGAGGAGCTCCTACAATGAGCAGTTCTTC
CASSIGTSGRRSSYNEQFF
>-|TRBV11-2|TRBJ1-3|-
TGTGCCAGCAGCTTATCGGCACAGGGCGCGGGCACCATATATTTT
CASSLSAQGAGTIYF
>-|TRBV5-1|TRBJ2-1|-
TGCGCCAGCAGCCTGGGAGTTGAGCAGTTCTTC
CASSLGVEQFF
>-|TRBV12-5|TRBJ2-1|TRBD2
TGTGCTAGTGGGCCGGGACTAGCGGAACACAATGAGCAGTTCTTC
CASGPGLAEHNEQFF
>-|TRBV29-1|TRBJ1-2|-
TGCAGCGTTGATTCTGCTAACTATGGCTACACCTTC
CSVDSANYGYTF
>-|TRBV6-5|TRBJ1-2|-
TGTGCCAGCAGTTACTCGAGGTTGAACCTCGGGGGCTACACCTTC
CASSYSRLNLGGYTF
>-|TRBV29-1|TRBJ1-2|TRBD1
TGCAGCGTTGATGGGACAGGGGAGGGAGGCTACACCTTC
CSVDGTGEGGYTF
>-|TRBV9|TRBJ1-2|TRBD1
TGTGCCAGCAGCACGGGACAGGGGGGTGGCTACACCTTC
CASSTGQGGGYTF
>-|TRBV10-3|TRBJ1-1|-
TGTGCCATCAGCTCACAGGACACTGAAGCTTTCTTT
CAISSQDTEAFF
>-|TRBV28|TRBJ1-4|-
TGTGCCAGCAGTCCTACGGTCCTTAATGAAAAACTGTTTTTT
CASSPTVLNEKLFF
>-|TRBV4-1|TRBJ2-5|-
TGCGCCAGCAGCCAAACCCAGCAAGAGACCCAGTACTTC
CASSQTQQETQYF
>-|TRBV7-2|TRBJ1-3|TRBD1
TGTGCCAGCAGCTTAGTTCTTACAGGGGCAAACACCATATATTTT
CASSLVLTGANTIYF
>-|TRBV6-5|TRBJ2-2|-
TGTGCCAGCAGTTACTCGGTCTTCGAGGGGGAGCTGTTTTTT
CASSYSVFEGELFF